The 8 T cell receptor beta chains listed next were all sequenced from one sample in a study of glioma-infiltrating T cells after dendritic cell vaccination. Time point meaning: after dendritic cell vaccination, including at tumor progression/relapse. Repertoires were generated with immunoSEQ multiplex PCR, while TCRdb's copy carries only in-frame clones and drops some. The sample shows 90,000 to 140,000 clones, about 90% of them seen only once. Here the sequenced sample was blood, taken after dendritic cell vaccination. The source of these receptors is a human donor with glioblastoma.

This clone was observed a single time. The rearrangement joins TRBV2 to TRBJ2-2; D is perhaps TRBD2 (6 bases). Germline V gives CDR1 SNHLY, CDR2 FYNNEI. Trimming removed 3 bases from V and 2 bases from J, with 10 bases in between. The CDR3 consists of 15 residues. The CDR3 DNA reads TGTGCCAGCAGTGACCGGACTATTAACACCGGGGAGCTGTTTTTT. Translation gives CASSDRTINTGELFF.

Here the CDR3 DNA reads TGTGCCAGCAGCCAGGGGGCGGGGGGGCTAGGTGAGCAGTTCTTC. It specifies CASSQGAGGLGEQFF. This chain links TRBV7-3 with TRBJ2-1; D is perhaps TRBD2 (9 bases). The CDR3 is made up of 15 amino acids. The V and J ends lost 5 bases and 9 bases respectively, with 20 bases between them. Germline V gene lookup returns CDR1 SGHTA and CDR2 FQGTGA.

V gene TRBV11-3 combines with J gene TRBJ2-3; 8 nucleotides align to TRBD1. V lost 4 bases, J lost 1 base, and 4 bases stayed unmatched. The CDR3 runs 15 residues. Germline V gives CDR1 SGHNT, CDR2 YENEEA. The CDR3 coding sequence is TGTGCCAGCAGCTCCTGGGGACAGGGCACAGATACGCAGTATTTT. It codes for CASSSWGQGTDTQYF.

V and J are TRBV2 and TRBJ2-2, with TRBD1 identical over 7 bases. CDR3 size: 13 residues. Germline CDR1 is SNHLY and CDR2 is FYNNEI. V dropped 6 bases and J dropped 7; count of bases not matched to a gene: 5. The CDR3 DNA is TGTGCCAGCAGGATAGGGGGCGGCGGGGAGCTGTTTTTT. Encoded protein: CASRIGGGGELFF.

The CDR3 DNA reads TGTGCCAGCAGTTACCCTAGCTGGGGCACAGATACGCAGTATTTT. The encoded protein is CASSYPSWGTDTQYF. This rearrangement joins TRBV2 to TRBJ2-3; TRBD2 might be the D (5 bases). CDR3 length equals 15 residues. Deletions cut 5 bases from V and 1 base from J, with 13 bases between. Germline CDR1 is SNHLY and CDR2 is FYNNEI.

This clone was seen more than once but under ten times. This chain uses TRBV6-5 with TRBJ2-1; the match to TRBD2 covers 9 bases. CDR1 and CDR2 from the germline V gene are MNHEY and SVGAGI. V was pared by 10 bases and J by 8 bases, with 12 bases of the junction left unmatched. This CDR3 has 14 amino acids. The CDR3 sequence is CATSRVAGVYEQFF. CDR3 coding DNA: TGTGCCACGTCGCGAGTAGCGGGAGTTTATGAGCAGTTCTTC.

The table lists this clone with a count of one. The sample has other DNA sequences that encode this CDR3 too. The V and J genes are TRBV6-1 and TRBJ1-1, with 8 bases fitting TRBD1. Germline CDR1 and CDR2: MNHNS and SASEGT. With V trimmed by 5 bases and J by 3 bases, 2 bases remained unmatched. The CDR3 is 13 amino acids. CDR3 nucleotides: TGTGCCAGCAGTCCGACAGGGGACACTGAAGCTTTCTTT. Translating gives CASSPTGDTEAFF.

The rearrangement joins TRBV6-1 to TRBJ1-2; the match to TRBD1 covers 8 bases. This CDR3 is 14 amino acids long. After removal of 6 bases from V and 8 bases from J, the junction contained 11 bases not matched to a gene. Germline CDR1 reads MNHNS; CDR2 reads SASEGT. The CDR3 sequence: CASSSGTGGWGYTF. DNA of the CDR3: TGTGCCAGCAGCTCCGGGACAGGCGGTTGGGGCTACACCTTC.